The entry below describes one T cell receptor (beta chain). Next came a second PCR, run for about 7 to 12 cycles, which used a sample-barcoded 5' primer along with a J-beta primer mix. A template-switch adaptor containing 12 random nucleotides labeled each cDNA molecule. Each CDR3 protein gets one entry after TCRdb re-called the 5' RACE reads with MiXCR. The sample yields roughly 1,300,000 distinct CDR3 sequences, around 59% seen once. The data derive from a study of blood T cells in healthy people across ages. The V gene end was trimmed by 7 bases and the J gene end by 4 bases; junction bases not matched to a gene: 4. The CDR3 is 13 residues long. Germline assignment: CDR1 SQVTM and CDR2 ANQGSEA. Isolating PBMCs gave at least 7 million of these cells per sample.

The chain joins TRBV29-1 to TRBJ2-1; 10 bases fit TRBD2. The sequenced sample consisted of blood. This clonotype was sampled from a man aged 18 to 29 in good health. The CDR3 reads CSGWTSGYNEQFF. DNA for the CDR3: TGCAGCGGCTGGACTAGCGGATACAATGAGCAGTTCTTC.